This TCR beta chain was sequenced in a study of T-cell memory formation after mild COVID-19. Overall study: TCR clusters showed largely donor specificity.

V shed 0 bases, J shed 6 bases, and the junction held 8 bases outside the gene matches. This CDR3 is 16 amino acids long. The germline CDR1 and CDR2 sequences are MNHEY and SVGEGT. Amplification by 5'RACE using constant-segment primers produced TCR alpha and TCR beta cDNA libraries that carried sample barcodes and UMIs. TCRdb recomputed calls from the 5' RACE reads with MiXCR, one row per CDR3 protein. Among a few hundred thousand distinct CDR3 sequences, under 25% were seen once, and the ten largest hold around 20%. The study, taken as a whole, reports: CM and EM subsets held most contracting CD4+ clones; EMRA held CD8+ ones.

Worth noting for this clonotype: Its matching antigen is unknown.

The sequenced material came from PBMCs or a T cell subset sorted from them (not recorded which). The chain has TRBV6-2 or TRBV6-3 and TRBJ2-4, with TRBD2 matching 7 bases. The TCR sequence derives from a man aged 18-30 years who had mild COVID-19 (a few samples of this study predate the infection). Cell type and time point are not known. As DNA, the CDR3 is TGTGCCAGCAGTTACTCGAGGTCGGGGGAGGGAAACATTCAGTACTTC. It yields the protein CASSYSRSGEGNIQYF.